The present T cell receptor beta chain was sequenced within a study of regulatory T cells in long-lasting Graves disease. At least ten counts were recorded for this clonotype. Time point noted: newly diagnosed GD, antithyroid drugs for less than 3 months. There was RNA extracted from PBMCs, and the TCR library was made from it. The germline gives CDR1 LGHDT, CDR2 YNNKEL (reference sequence). CDR3 size: 14 residues. Germline trimming cut 1 base from V and 2 bases from J; bases unmatched to any gene: 0. Libraries of TCR beta came from iRepertoire HTBI primers plus Arm-PCR of CDR3 regions. TCRdb fed the multiplex PCR reads into MiXCR, producing one record per CDR3 protein. The data hold approximately 400,000 distinct CDR3 sequences, with 15% observed a single time. In addition, the sample was reused for a study of T cells in Graves' hyperthyroidism and ophthalmopathy.

The TCR sequence derives from a woman aged 30 to 39 with Graves disease. The specimen was peripheral blood mononuclear cells (PBMCs), collected at new diagnosis, from a patient treated with antithyroid drugs. The V call is TRBV3-1, the J call TRBJ1-2, with 8 bases identical to TRBD1. CDR3 protein: CASSQGTGNYGYTF. DNA for the CDR3: TGTGCCAGCAGCCAAGGGACAGGGAACTATGGCTACACCTTC.